Reported below is one T cell receptor (beta chain). This CDR3 contains 15 residues. Germline V gives CDR1 MDHEN, CDR2 SYDVKM. The V end lost 4 bases, the J end lost 4 bases, and 14 bases lay between the germline ends. Per the authors' pipeline: From reference gene primer amplification, estimates of nucleated cell counts were derived. The protocol was immunoSEQ multiplex PCR, while the TCRdb copy is restricted to in-frame clones and leaves out a portion. For V, J and clone size, that table is used; D and trimming come from the DNA. Of 410,000 or so clones listed, about nine tenths are singletons. This specimen comes from a study of blood T cell repertoires in COVID-19. Study-level background: Samples came from the United States, Italy and Spain, spanning acute and convalescent COVID-19. T cells, B-cell-depleted T cells, or PBMCs provided the cDNA or gDNA that served as material.

Seattle cases were enrolled at active infection and followed longitudinally. What was sequenced was peripheral blood. The V gene is TRBV28, the J gene TRBJ1-3; TRBD1 might be the D (5 bases). The receptor's source is a woman aged 40 to 50 with COVID-19, enrolled during active disease. As DNA, the CDR3 is TGTGCCAGCAGTTCGTCAGGGCGTTGGGGAAACACCATATATTTT. Its translation: CASSSSGRWGNTIYF.